Listed below are T cell receptor beta chains from one sample, sequenced in a study of cytomegalovirus exposure and HLA in healthy donors. Generated by immunoSEQ multiplex PCR, the TCRdb table keeps only in-frame clones and is missing some. Counted here are approximately 140,000 clones, 60% to 85% occurring once; the ten biggest clones make up 3%. Sequencing used PBMCs. The source of these receptors is a man between 35 and 55 years old in good health and CMV-seropositive. CDR3s include the opening cysteine and the closing phenylalanine or tryptophan. The D gene is left open where the match is weak. Expanded clones are given a class, and other clones once, few, many or no size at all.

TRBV28	TRBJ2-4	-	-	TGTGCCAGCAGAGGAAACAGACAAGTTCTAGCCAAAAACATTCAGTACTTC	CASRGNRQVLAKNIQYF
TRBV5-1	TRBJ2-7	TRBD2	once	TGCGCCAGCAGCTTGGAACTAGCGGGAGCGTACGAGCAGTACTTC	CASSLELAGAYEQYF
TRBV6-4	TRBJ1-1	-	-	TGTGCCAGCAGTGACCGGGAGAACACTGAAGCTTTCTTT	CASSDRENTEAFF
TRBV6-6	TRBJ2-1	TRBD1	-	TGTGCCAGCAGCCTAAGGACAGGATACAATGAGCAGTTCTTC	CASSLRTGYNEQFF
TRBV18	TRBJ1-4	TRBD1	few	TGTGCCAGCTCACCGGGACAGAGCGCAACTAATGAAAAACTGTTTTTT	CASSPGQSATNEKLFF
TRBV11-2	TRBJ1-4	-	-	TGTGCCAGCAGCTTAGACCCCGGGGAAAAACTGTTTTTT	CASSLDPGEKLFF
TRBV6-5	TRBJ1-2	TRBD1	few	TGTGCCAGCCGCGCAGGGGGCGTCTATTATGGCTACACCTTC	CASRAGGVYYGYTF
TRBV28	TRBJ2-7	TRBD2	-	TGTGCCAGCAGTTTAGTGGGGACTAGCAAGTTCTCCTACGAGCAGTACTTC	CASSLVGTSKFSYEQYF
TRBV30	TRBJ1-2	-	-	TGTGCCTGGGCCGGGATAGGCTACACCTTC	CAWAGIGYTF
TRBV30	TRBJ2-7	TRBD1	-	TGTGCCTGGAGTTTACCTCGGACAGGAGACTCCTACGAGCAGTACTTC	CAWSLPRTGDSYEQYF
TRBV2	TRBJ1-2	TRBD1	-	TGTGCCAGCAGCTTCCGCGACAGGGCCTGGGATGGCTACACCTTC	CASSFRDRAWDGYTF
TRBV5-8	TRBJ1-1	-	once	TGTGCCAGCAGCAAAGACAGGAACACTGAAGCTTTCTTT	CASSKDRNTEAFF
TRBV28	TRBJ1-5	-	-	TGTGCCGCCCAATGGGTTGCAGGGAATCAGCCCCAGCATTTT	CAAQWVAGNQPQHF
TRBV5-4	TRBJ2-7	-	-	TGTGCCAGCAGCTTTACAGGCGACTACGAGCAGTACTTC	CASSFTGDYEQYF
TRBV19	TRBJ1-2	-	-	TGTGCCAGTAGTATAGACCGGCAGGTCCCTGGCTACACCTTC	CASSIDRQVPGYTF
TRBV18	TRBJ1-5	TRBD1	few	TGTGCCAGCTCACCCGTTGGACAGGGCGTAGTTCAGCCCCAGCATTTT	CASSPVGQGVVQPQHF
TRBV7-2	TRBJ2-1	-	-	TGTGCCAGCAGCTTAGGTGGGGGCGGGAGAAGTGAGCAGTTCTTC	CASSLGGGGRSEQFF
TRBV4-2	TRBJ2-7	-	-	TGTGCCAGCAGCCAAGAACAGGTTACGGGAGACGAGCAGTACTTC	CASSQEQVTGDEQYF
TRBV27	TRBJ2-3	-	-	TGTGCCAGCAACATACTAGCAGCTAGCACAGATACGCAGTATTTT	CASNILAASTDTQYF
TRBV4-1	TRBJ2-5	TRBD2	-	TGCGCCAGCAGCCAAGATCCGGGACTAGCGGACCCAGAGCAGTACTTC	CASSQDPGLADPEQYF
TRBV5-8	TRBJ1-5	TRBD1	-	TGTGCCAGCGGGACAGGGAAGGGTCAGCCCCAGCATTTT	CASGTGKGQPQHF
TRBV29-1	TRBJ2-1	-	few	TGCAGCGTTGTAAATCCCCTAGCTTCAAGCTCCTACAATGAGCAGTTCTTC	CSVVNPLASSSYNEQFF
TRBV28	TRBJ1-1	TRBD1	once	TGTGCCAGTCCCCCCCCAACAGGGGGTTGGGACACTGAGGCTTTCTTT	CASPPPTGGWDTEAFF
TRBV20-1	TRBJ2-1	TRBD1	-	TGCAGTGCTAGTCCAGGGGGCGAACTAATCTTC	CSASPGGELIF
TRBV7-9	TRBJ2-3	-	-	TGTGCCAGCAGCTTAGACGGAGATACGCAGTATTTT	CASSLDGDTQYF
TRBV4-3	TRBJ2-2	TRBD2	-	TGCGCCAGCAGCCAAGGCACGGGACTAGATTTATACCCCGGGGAGCTGTTTTTT	CASSQGTGLDLYPGELFF
TRBV7-2	TRBJ2-3	-	-	TGTGCCAGCAGTACCGGAGCAGATACGCAGTATTTT	CASSTGADTQYF
TRBV28	TRBJ1-5	-	once	TGTGCCAGCCAGACGGGCGCAGGGGATAATCAGCCCCAGCATTTT	CASQTGAGDNQPQHF
TRBV6-5	TRBJ2-7	-	-	TGTGCCAGCAGTTACATGGGACTGCCCTACGAGCAGTACTTC	CASSYMGLPYEQYF
TRBV27	TRBJ2-7	TRBD1	-	TGTGCCAGCAGCCCTAGGGGGACAGACAACTACGAGCAGTACTTC	CASSPRGTDNYEQYF
TRBV7-2	TRBJ2-2	-	-	TGTGCCAGCAGCTTAAGACAGCCGGACACCGGGGAGCTGTTTTTT	CASSLRQPDTGELFF
TRBV5-1	TRBJ2-3	TRBD2	-	TGCGCCAGCAGCTTGGAGCGGGAGGGCCTGGATACGCAGTATTTT	CASSLEREGLDTQYF
TRBV7-9	TRBJ2-1	TRBD2	-	TGTTCCAGCACGGGGGGAGGTACTACTAACAATGAGCAGTTCTTC	CSSTGGGTTNNEQFF
TRBV5-1	TRBJ2-7	-	-	TGCGCCAGCAGCACTAGTGCCTCCTACGAGCAGTACTTC	CASSTSASYEQYF
TRBV7-9	TRBJ1-2	TRBD1	-	TGTGCCAGCAGCCCCGGGACAGGGGGGGAAGGCTACACCTTC	CASSPGTGGEGYTF
TRBV6-1	TRBJ2-3	-	few	TGTGCCAGCAGTGCCCACGCAGGTCCTAGCGCTACAGATACGCAGTATTTT	CASSAHAGPSATDTQYF
TRBV2	TRBJ2-6	TRBD2	-	TGTGCCAGCAGTGACGCGGGAGCTGGGGCCAACGTCCTGACTTTC	CASSDAGAGANVLTF